The sequence of this T cell receptor beta chain was determined in a study of regulatory T cells in long-lasting Graves disease. The V and J ends lost 9 bases and 1 base respectively, with 9 bases between them. Per germline, CDR1 LNHDA and CDR2 SQIVND (reference sequence). The CDR3 covers 12 residues. This clonotype has a handful of counts. Documented time point: persistent/refractory GD, antithyroid drugs over 5 years with positive TRAb. PBMC-derived RNA was used for the TCR library. American Thyroid Association guidelines defined how Graves' disease was diagnosed. Those enrolled as patients came out of an endocrinology department in Xi'an, China. Both iRepertoire HTBI primers and Arm-PCR of CDR3 regions were used to build the TCR beta libraries. Authors' analysis steps: Identified across the samples were 62 TRBV segments and over twelve TRBJ segments. MiXCR, run by TCRdb on the multiplex PCR reads, gives a single entry per CDR3 protein. TCRdb's processing, not the authors' own work, is the source of the V and J calls. The sample shows 390,000 or so distinct CDR3 sequences, about 23% of them seen only once.

The chain employs TRBV19 and TRBJ1-1; no definite D call. The clonotype originates from a woman aged 40 to 50 with Graves disease. Sequences were derived from peripheral blood mononuclear cells (PBMCs), sampled when the disease was refractory, from a patient treated with antithyroid drugs. DNA for the CDR3: TGTGCCAGCCGAATAGGGAACACTGAAGCTTTCTTT. Its translation: CASRIGNTEAFF.